The 3 T cell receptor beta chains given below trace back to one sample, sequenced in a study of read filtering for tumor transcriptome and immune sequencing. This library used around 400 ng RNA and molecular barcoded adaptors spanning alpha/delta and beta/gamma chains. TCRdb ran MiXCR on the reads and lists one entry per CDR3 protein. The table shows 75,000 to 95,000 distinct CDR3 sequences, with roughly 21% occurring only once. The source material was a population of CD138-negative cells sorted from bone marrow. The source of these receptors is a donor aged 40 or over with multiple myeloma.

This clonotype was seen ten or more times. V is TRBV5-1 and J is TRBJ2-5; D call uncertain. CDR3 length equals 12 residues. V was shortened by 0 bases and J by 5 bases, with 5 bases between the two germline ends. The germline V gene encodes CDR1 SGHRS and CDR2 YFSETQ. The CDR3 loop reads CASSLDFETQYF. The CDR3 coding sequence is TGCGCCAGCAGCTTGGACTTTGAGACCCAGTACTTC.

Remarks on this clonotype: This may be a read error, as it is one base from a much larger clone. The CDR3 loop is CSSSQGSDPGGEKLFF. The CDR3 DNA is TGCTCCAGCAGCCAAGGGTCAGATCCGGGAGGTGAAAAACTGTTTTTT. The chain joins TRBV4-1 to TRBJ1-4; D gene uncertain. This CDR3 is 16 amino acids long. Per the germline V gene, CDR1 is MGHRA and CDR2 is YSYEKL.

This clonotype was picked up many times. The chain employs TRBV7-9 and TRBJ1-5, with D tentatively TRBD1 (6 bases). This CDR3 is built from 13 residues. Germline V gene sequence: CDR1 SEHNR, CDR2 FQNEAQ (reference sequence). V was trimmed by 5 bases and J by 3 bases, leaving 8 bases between them. CDR3 nucleotide sequence: TGTGCCAGCAGCCAGGGGCTCAATCAGCCCCAGCATTTT. Translated: CASSQGLNQPQHF.